Here is one T cell receptor (beta chain) with its context. Method: immunoSEQ multiplex PCR; TCRdb's copy keeps in-frame clones and lacks some. The table includes approximately 2,000,000 clones, around 92% detected once. This entry is derived from a study of shared clonotypes between healthy human individuals. Germline CDR1 is SGHAT and CDR2 is FQNNGV. Trimming shortened V by 4 bases and J by 8 bases, and 5 bases separated the two germline ends. The CDR3 runs 10 residues. The chain recombines TRBV11-2 with TRBJ1-1; the D is unclear. The receptor's source is a man aged 18 to 29 in good health. Some clones in this sample may be carry-over from other donors' samples. Material: naive CD4+ T cells from PBMCs. Specified subset: CD45RA+ positively selected. The CDR3 loop is CASSSKEAFF. CDR3 nucleotides: TGTGCCAGCAGCTCAAAAGAAGCTTTCTTT.